Listed below are T cell receptor beta chains from one sample, sequenced in a study of blood T cell repertoires in COVID-19. Method: immunoSEQ multiplex PCR; TCRdb's copy keeps in-frame clones and lacks some. The sample records 250,000 to 350,000 clones, 90% being singletons. The sequenced sample was PBMCs or T cells enriched from blood (not recorded which). Receptor source: a woman aged 18-29 years with acute COVID-19. Each CDR3 is given with its conserved first and last residue. The D gene is left open where the match is weak.

j_call v_call d_call cdr3_aa
TRBJ2-1 TRBV18 . CASSGGGGITEQFF
TRBJ2-2 TRBV5-1 . CASTLEQGNTGELFF
TRBJ2-1 TRBV7-3 . CASSLDSPPGEQFF
TRBJ1-3 TRBV7-6 TRBD1 CASSPRQGYSGNTIYF
TRBJ1-1 TRBV11-2 . CASSIHGGNTEAFF
TRBJ2-3 TRBV7-9 TRBD1 CASSPPGGSLTDTQYF
TRBJ2-7 TRBV6-1 . CASSEAILSSYEQYF
TRBJ1-5 TRBV28 . CASSPTFPSNQPQHF
TRBJ1-2 TRBV28 TRBD1 CASSFGQVNGYTF
TRBJ2-5 TRBV5-6 . CASSPSPWTNQETQYF
TRBJ2-5 TRBV27 . CASRAFTGNQETQYF
TRBJ1-2 TRBV5-1 . CASSWDNYGYTF